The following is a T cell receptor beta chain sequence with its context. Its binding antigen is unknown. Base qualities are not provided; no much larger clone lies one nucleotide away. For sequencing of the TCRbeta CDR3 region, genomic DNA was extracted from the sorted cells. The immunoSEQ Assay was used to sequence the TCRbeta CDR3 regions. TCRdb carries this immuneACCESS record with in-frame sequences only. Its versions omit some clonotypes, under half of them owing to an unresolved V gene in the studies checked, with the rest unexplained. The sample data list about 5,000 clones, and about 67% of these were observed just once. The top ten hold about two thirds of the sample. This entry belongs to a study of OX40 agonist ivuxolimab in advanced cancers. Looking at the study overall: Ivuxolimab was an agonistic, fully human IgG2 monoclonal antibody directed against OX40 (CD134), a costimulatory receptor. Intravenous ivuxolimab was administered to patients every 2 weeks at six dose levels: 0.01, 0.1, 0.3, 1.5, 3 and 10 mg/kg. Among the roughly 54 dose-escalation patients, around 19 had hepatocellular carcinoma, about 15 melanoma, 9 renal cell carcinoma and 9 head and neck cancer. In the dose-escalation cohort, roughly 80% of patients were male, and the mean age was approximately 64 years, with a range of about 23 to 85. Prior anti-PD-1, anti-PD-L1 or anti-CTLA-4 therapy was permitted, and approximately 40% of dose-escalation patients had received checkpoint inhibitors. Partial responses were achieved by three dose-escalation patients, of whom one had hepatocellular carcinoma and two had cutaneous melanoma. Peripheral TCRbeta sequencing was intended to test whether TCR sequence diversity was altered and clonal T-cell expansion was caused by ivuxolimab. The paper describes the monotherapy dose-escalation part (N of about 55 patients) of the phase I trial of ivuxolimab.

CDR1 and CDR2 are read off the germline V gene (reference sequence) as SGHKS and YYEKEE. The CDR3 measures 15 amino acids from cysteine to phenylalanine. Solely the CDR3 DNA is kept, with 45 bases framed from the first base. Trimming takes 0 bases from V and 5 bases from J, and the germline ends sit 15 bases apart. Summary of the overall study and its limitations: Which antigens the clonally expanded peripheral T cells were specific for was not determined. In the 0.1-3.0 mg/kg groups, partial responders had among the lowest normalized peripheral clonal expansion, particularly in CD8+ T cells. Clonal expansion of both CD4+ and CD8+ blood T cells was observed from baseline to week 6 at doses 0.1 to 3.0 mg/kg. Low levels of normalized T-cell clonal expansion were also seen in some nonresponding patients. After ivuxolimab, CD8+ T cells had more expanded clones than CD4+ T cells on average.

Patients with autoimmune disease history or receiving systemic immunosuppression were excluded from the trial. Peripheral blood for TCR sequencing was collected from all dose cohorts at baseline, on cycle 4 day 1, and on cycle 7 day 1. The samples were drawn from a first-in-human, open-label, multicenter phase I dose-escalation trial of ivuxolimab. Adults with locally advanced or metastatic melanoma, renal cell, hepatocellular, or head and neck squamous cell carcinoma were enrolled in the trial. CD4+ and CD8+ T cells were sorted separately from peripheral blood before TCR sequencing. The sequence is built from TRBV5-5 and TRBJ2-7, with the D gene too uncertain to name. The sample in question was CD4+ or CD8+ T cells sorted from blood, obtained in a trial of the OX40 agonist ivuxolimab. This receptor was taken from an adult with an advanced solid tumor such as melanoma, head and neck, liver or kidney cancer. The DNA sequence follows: TGTGCCAGCAGCTTGGCCCGGTGGAGTGGGGACGAGCAGTACTTC. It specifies CASSLARWSGDEQYF.